These 20 T cell receptor beta chains came from one sample sequenced in a study of T cells in Graves' hyperthyroidism and ophthalmopathy (dated by TCRdb to the late 2010s). Library preparation was by multiplex PCR. Sequencer: Illumina HiSeq 2000. The TCR beta CDR3 regions were amplified from RNA transcripts. The TCR CDR3 was subjected to a first round of RT-PCR using the HTBI primer set and the Qiagen OneStep RT-PCR kit. The public reads were run again by TCRdb, first through fastp at Q25 and then through MiXCR, and only productive beta chains were kept. Each record represents a unique CDR3 protein, reported with the most common genes and DNA among its rows. The sample yields under 550,000 distinct CDR3 sequences; 15% to 20% were counted once. The biggest ten clones account for about 45% of the sample. Sequencing was performed on blood. The source is a man aged 35 to 55 with Graves' ophthalmopathy.

CDR3 residues: CASSLAAERRGGELFF. In DNA form, the CDR3 reads TGTGCCAGCAGTTTAGCGGCGGAGCGTAGGGGCGGGGAGCTGTTTTTT. This sequence joins TRBV27 and TRBJ2-2; tentative D call: TRBD1 (5 bases). Trimming took off 2 bases at V and 7 bases at J, with 17 bases between the two ends. The CDR3 contains 16 residues. Germline V lookup: CDR1 MNHEY, CDR2 SMNVEV (reference sequence).

The chain links TRBV28 to TRBJ2-1; 12 nucleotides agree with TRBD2. The CDR3 contains 15 residues. The germline V gene encodes CDR1 MDHEN and CDR2 SYDVKM. With 6 bases clipped from V and 8 bases from J, the junction kept 8 bases outside the gene matches. CDR3 DNA: TGTGCCAGCAGAGTCACTAGCGGGAGGCTCTATGAGCAGTTCTTC. Translation gives CASRVTSGRLYEQFF.

This clonotype was observed a few times. The J gene is TRBJ2-2, the V gene TRBV18; no clear D gene. V lost 3 bases and J lost 1, with 12 bases in between. The V gene's germline CDR1 is KGHSH and CDR2 LQKENI. There are 16 residues in the CDR3. This CDR3 reads CASSPSLPGNTGELFF. CDR3 DNA: TGTGCCAGCTCACCCTCCCTTCCAGGGAACACCGGGGAGCTGTTTTTT. The full variable domain, completed using reference TRBV18 and TRBJ2-2, is NAGVMQNPRHLVRRRGQEARLRCSPMKGHSHVYWYRQLPEEGLKFMVYLQKENIIDESGMPKERFSAEFPKEGPSILRIQQVVRGDSAAYFCASSPSLPGNTGELFFGEGSRLTVL.

This clonotype was recorded at least ten times. The chain combines TRBV28 with TRBJ1-4; no firm D call. This CDR3 contains 13 residues. The ends were cut back, 5 bases at V and 10 bases at J, with 14 bases in the middle. Germline CDR1 reads MDHEN; CDR2 reads SYDVKM. CDR3 DNA: TGTGCCAGCAGTCCAACAGCCTTGGGAAAACTGTTTTTT. It specifies CASSPTALGKLFF.

This clonotype was picked up many times. This chain links TRBV20-1 with TRBJ2-7, with 8 bases lining up with TRBD1. The CDR3 has 14 residues. Germline CDR1 is DFQATT and CDR2 is SNEGSKA (reference sequence). The V gene end was trimmed by 5 bases and the J gene end by 0 bases; junction bases not matched to a gene: 6. As DNA, the CDR3 is TGCAGTGCTCGAGGACAGGGCAGCTCCTACGAGCAGTACTTC. Residues: CSARGQGSSYEQYF.

V is TRBV19 and J is TRBJ2-1; 13 bases fit TRBD2. The CDR3 is made up of 17 amino acids. V lost 5 bases and J lost 7; bases outside the gene matches: 11. The germline V gene encodes CDR1 LNHDA and CDR2 SQIVND (reference sequence). The CDR3 DNA sequence: TGTGCCAGTAGTTATAGGGTGACTAGCGGGGGGAGGAATGAGCAGTTCTTC. Its translation: CASSYRVTSGGRNEQFF.

This clonotype was counted at least ten times. The chain couples TRBV28 to TRBJ2-3; no firm D call. Trimming took 6 bases from V and 1 from J, leaving 14 bases between them. Germline V CDR1 and CDR2: MDHEN, SYDVKM. CDR3 size: 15 residues. CDR3: CASSPVPPRTDTQYF. The DNA for the CDR3 is TGTGCCAGCAGCCCCGTGCCGCCTCGCACAGATACGCAGTATTTT.

This clonotype came up a few times. At one of its ends the junction is not consistent with the germline gene, which may arise from a read error. The genes are TRBV2 and TRBJ2-3, with D perhaps matching TRBD2 (6 bases). From germline, CDR1 is SNHLY and CDR2 FYNNEI. The CDR3 has 13 residues. In DNA form, the CDR3 reads TGTGCCGGCAGTGAGCTAGCGCCAGATACGCAGTATTTT. The encoded protein is CAGSELAPDTQYF.

Ten or more counts support this clonotype. The chain carries TRBV11-2 and TRBJ2-5, with 10 positions matching TRBD2. With V trimmed by 6 bases and J by 0 bases, 4 bases remained unmatched. Germline CDR1 and CDR2: SGHAT and FQNNGV. This CDR3 spans 15 amino acids. In nucleotides, the CDR3 is TGTGCCAGCAGAGCCGGACTAGCGGACCAAGAGACCCAGTACTTC. Translation gives CASRAGLADQETQYF.

In the case of this clonotype: Being one base from a much bigger clone, this may be a read error. V gene TRBV7-3 combines with J gene TRBJ2-3; D is possibly TRBD2 (5 bases). V was clipped by 3 bases and J by 8 bases, with 15 bases between them. The CDR3 is 14 residues long. Germline CDR1 reads SGHTA; CDR2 reads FQGTGA. The CDR3 DNA reads TGTGCCAGCAGCTTCCGGGCTAGCCCGGGTACGCAGTATTTT. It specifies CASSFRASPGTQYF. Full variable domain (rest looked up from reference TRBV7-3 and TRBJ2-3): GAGVSQTPSNKVTEKGKYVELRCDPISGHTALYWYRQSLGQGPEFLIYFQGTGAADDSGLPNDRFFAVRPEGSVSTLKIQRTERGDSAVYLCASSFRASPGTQYFGPGTRLTVL.

The genes are TRBV7-3 and TRBJ1-1; D unclear. V lost 5 bases, J lost 1 base, and 8 bases lay in between. From germline, CDR1 is SGHTA and CDR2 FQGTGA. CDR3 length equals 13 residues. CDR3 amino acids: CASSADPNTEAFF. Written as DNA, the CDR3 is TGTGCCAGCAGCGCTGACCCGAACACTGAAGCTTTCTTT.

This clonotype was detected only a few times. A much larger clone differs by one base, so this may be a read error. This rearrangement joins TRBV12-3 or TRBV12-4 to TRBJ2-1; D is undetermined. This CDR3 comprises 16 residues. DNA for the CDR3: TGTGCCAGCAGTCGAGTGGCCACCCCCTTCTACAATGAGCAGCTCTTC. It is translated as CASSRVATPFYNEQLF.

This clonotype has more than one count but fewer than ten. The rearrangement uses TRBV5-5 and TRBJ2-5; D tentatively reads TRBD1 or TRBD2 (7 bases each). V was clipped by 7 bases and J by 6 bases, with 19 bases between them. Germline CDR1 and CDR2: SGHKS and YYEKEE (reference sequence). The CDR3 contains 14 residues. CDR3 protein: CASATPRGGQTQYF. CDR3 DNA: TGTGCCAGCGCAACCCCCAGGGGGGGACAGACCCAGTACTTC.

The V call is TRBV11-2, the J call TRBJ2-1; the D gene is possibly TRBD2 (5 bases). Germline CDR1 SGHAT, CDR2 FQNNGV. This CDR3 is built from 15 residues. V lost 8 bases, J lost 7 bases, and 21 bases lay in between. In DNA form, the CDR3 reads TGTGCCAGCCTCGGAAGAGAGGGCGGTCGGAATGAGCAGTTCTTC. Encoded protein: CASLGREGGRNEQFF. The whole variable domain, remainder taken from reference TRBV11-2 and TRBJ2-1, is EAGVAQSPRYKIIEKRQSVAFWCNPISGHATLYWYQQILGQGPKLLIQFQNNGVVDDSQLPKDRFSAERLKGVDSTLKIQPAKLEDSAVYLCASLGREGGRNEQFFGPGTRLTVL.

The sample holds many counts of this clonotype. The CDR3 region has the DNA TGTGCCAGCAGCCGACAGCACCAAGAGACCCAGTACTTC. Translated: CASSRQHQETQYF. V and J are TRBV12-3 or TRBV12-4 and TRBJ2-5; a possible D gene is TRBD1 (5 bases). V lost 6 bases and J lost 0, with 8 bases in between. This CDR3 region has 13 residues.

This clonotype was detected only a few times. The chain carries TRBV4-2 and TRBJ2-3; D not certain. From germline, CDR1 is LGHNA and CDR2 YNFKEQ. This CDR3 comprises 14 residues. V was clipped by 0 bases and J by 9 bases, with 13 bases between them. CDR3 amino acids: CASSQESPLGTQYF. The CDR3 DNA follows: TGTGCCAGCAGCCAAGAAAGTCCCCTGGGCACGCAGTATTTT.

This clonotype came up a few times. The V and J genes are TRBV5-1 and TRBJ2-1, with 10 bases lining up with TRBD2. The CDR3 is 15 amino acids. The germline V gene has CDR1 SGHRS and CDR2 YFSETQ. Unmatched junction bases numbered 4, after V lost 3 bases and J lost 4 bases. The CDR3 here is CASSYGLAVYNEQFF. In DNA, the CDR3 is TGCGCCAGCAGCTACGGACTAGCGGTATACAATGAGCAGTTCTTC.

The chain couples TRBV10-2 to TRBJ2-7; D may be TRBD1 or TRBD2 (6 bases each). V lost 5 bases and J lost 4, with 15 bases in between. This CDR3 is 14 amino acids long. CDR1 WSHSY and CDR2 SAAADI come from the germline V gene. The CDR3 region is CASSPAEGGYEQYF. CDR3 sequence (DNA): TGCGCCAGCAGTCCCGCCGAGGGGGGATACGAGCAGTACTTC.

This clonotype was found many times. V is TRBV20-1 and J is TRBJ1-2, with D perhaps matching TRBD1 (6 bases). Per germline, CDR1 DFQATT and CDR2 SNEGSKA (reference sequence). This CDR3 is 13 amino acids long. The germline V and J ends were trimmed by 5 bases and 5 bases, with 15 bases remaining between them. As DNA, the CDR3 is TGCAGTGCTGCCCCTAGGGGGGCTTATGGCTACACCTTC. Its protein product is CSAAPRGAYGYTF.

The CDR3 spells CASGVGDESYEQYF. CDR3 DNA sequence: TGTGCCAGCGGGGTCGGGGACGAAAGCTACGAGCAGTACTTC. The chain couples TRBV27 to TRBJ2-7; D tentatively reads TRBD1 or TRBD2 (5 bases each). The V gene lost 8 bases and the J gene lost 3 bases, with 17 bases spanning the gap. CDR3 length: 14 amino acids. CDR1 is MNHEY, CDR2 SMNVEV, per germline (reference sequence).